The 18 T cell receptor beta chains listed next were all sequenced from one sample in a study of blood T cell repertoires in COVID-19. Sequencing used immunoSEQ multiplex PCR; TCRdb keeps in-frame clones, though not all of them. Altogether about 130,000 clones are present, 79% being singletons, with the ten largest covering approximately 5.2%. Sequencing input: peripheral blood. The receptors derive from a woman in her 70s with COVID-19, enrolled during active disease.

The rearrangement uses TRBV7-2 and TRBJ2-5, with 8 bases aligning to TRBD1. V was clipped by 5 bases and J by 5 bases; unmatched bases: 4. The CDR3 covers 13 residues. CDR1 and CDR2 (germline): SGHTA, FQGNSA. This CDR3 is CASSPWTGETQYF. CDR3 DNA sequence: TGTGCCAGCAGCCCCTGGACAGGGGAGACCCAGTACTTC. Together with reference TRBV7-2 and TRBJ2-5, the CDR3 gives the full variable domain: GAGVSQSPSNKVTEKGKDVELRCDPISGHTALYWYRQSLGQGLEFLIYFQGNSAPDKSGLPSDRFSAERTGGSVSTLTIQRTQQEDSAVYLCASSPWTGETQYFGPGTRLLVL.

The chain employs TRBV6-5 and TRBJ2-3, with a possible D match to TRBD2 (7 bases). The V end was cut by 6 bases, the J end by 5 bases, with 15 bases between. Germline V lookup: CDR1 MNHEY, CDR2 SVGAGI. The CDR3 contains 14 residues. CDR3 nucleotides: TGTGCCAGCAGGGGGGGGCAGAGTTTAGATACGCAGTATTTT. It is translated as CASRGGQSLDTQYF.

The chain combines TRBV19 with TRBJ2-7; TRBD1 matches 8 bases. Per the germline V gene, CDR1 is LNHDA and CDR2 is SQIVND (reference sequence). J was trimmed by 0 bases and V by 4 bases; bases with no gene match: 8. The CDR3 is made up of 16 amino acids. CDR3 in amino acids: CASSTRGTGDSYEQYF. CDR3 DNA: TGTGCCAGTAGTACGAGAGGGACAGGAGACTCCTACGAGCAGTACTTC.

This clone turned up a few times. The chain uses TRBV12-3 or TRBV12-4 and TRBJ1-1; D gene uncertain. V was pared by 8 bases and J by 11 bases, with 18 bases between. This CDR3 comprises 12 residues. CDR3 sequence: CASRRREGAAFF. The CDR3 bases are TGTGCCAGCCGACGGAGGGAAGGCGCGGCTTTCTTT.

The chain joins TRBV6-1 to TRBJ1-1; D uncertain. This CDR3 has 17 amino acids. V gave up 0 bases and J gave up 1 base, with 15 bases separating them. Germline V gives CDR1 MNHNS, CDR2 SASEGT. The CDR3 is CASSEASRNARNTEAFF. The CDR3, as DNA: TGTGCCAGCAGTGAAGCCTCGAGGAATGCGAGGAACACTGAAGCTTTCTTT.

In nucleotides, the CDR3 is TGCGCCAGCAGCTGGACTGATACCCTCGAGACCCAGTACTTC. Its translation: CASSWTDTLETQYF. The chain has TRBV5-1 and TRBJ2-5; D is possibly TRBD2 (5 bases). Germline V CDR1 and CDR2: SGHRS, YFSETQ. Trimming stripped 3 bases from V and 5 bases from J, with 14 bases between. The length of the CDR3 is 14 residues.

This chain links TRBV2 with TRBJ2-7; D may be TRBD1 (5 bases). CDR1 is SNHLY, CDR2 FYNNEI, per germline. The CDR3 is 12 residues long. V lost 8 bases, J lost 7 bases, and 15 bases lay in between. Here the CDR3 DNA reads TGTGCCAGCCGACAGACCAACGAGGAGCAGTACTTC. This encodes CASRQTNEEQYF.

This chain uses TRBV6-5 with TRBJ2-5; 7 bases fit TRBD1. Germline assignment: CDR1 MNHEY and CDR2 SVGAGI. The CDR3 has 14 amino acids. The ends lost 5 bases at V and 5 bases at J; junction bases unmatched: 8. In DNA, the CDR3 is TGTGCCAGCAGTCCTCGACAGGGCTGGGAGACCCAGTACTTC. It yields the protein CASSPRQGWETQYF.

J is TRBJ2-7 and V is TRBV6-5; 7 nucleotides line up with TRBD1. V trimming: 6 bases; J trimming: 0 bases; junction bases outside the gene matches: 8. Germline CDR1 is MNHEY and CDR2 is SVGAGI. The CDR3 is made up of 15 amino acids. The DNA for the CDR3 is TGTGCCAGCAGGGGGACAGATTTCCTCTCCTACGAGCAGTACTTC. It is translated as CASRGTDFLSYEQYF.

The V gene is TRBV19, the J gene TRBJ2-4; 8 bases are shared with TRBD1. This CDR3 is built from 14 residues. In germline, CDR1 is LNHDA, CDR2 SQIVND (reference sequence). Trimming removed 2 bases from V and 4 bases from J; junction bases left unmatched: 1. CDR3 nucleotides: TGTGCCAGTAGTATACAGGGGGCGAAAAACATTCAGTACTTC. Its protein is CASSIQGAKNIQYF. Complete variable domain (other parts from reference TRBV19 and TRBJ2-4): DGGITQSPKYLFRKEGQNVTLSCEQNLNHDAMYWYRQDPGQGLRLIYYSQIVNDFQKGDIAEGYSVSREKKESFPLTVTSAQKNPTAFYLCASSIQGAKNIQYFGAGTRLSVL.

The chain has TRBV10-3 and TRBJ1-4, with D perhaps TRBD1 (5 bases). Trimming took off 2 bases at V and 7 bases at J, with 23 bases between the two ends. This CDR3 spans 18 amino acids. CDR1 is ENHRY, CDR2 SYGVKD, per germline. CDR3 DNA sequence: TGTGCCATCAGTGAGGCGATGACGTTCGGGGGTCTGAGTGAAAAACTGTTTTTT. This codes for CAISEAMTFGGLSEKLFF.

The chain has TRBV30 and TRBJ2-5; D not certain. The CDR3 consists of 13 residues. CDR1 and CDR2 (germline): GTSNPN, SVGIG (reference sequence). Trimming took 2 bases from V and 7 from J, leaving 14 bases between them. The CDR3 coding sequence is TGTGCCTGGAGTCACGAATTCGGTGGGACCCAGTACTTC. It yields the protein CAWSHEFGGTQYF. The full variable domain, rest sourced from reference TRBV30 and TRBJ2-5, is SQTIHQWPATLVQPVGSPLSLECTVEGTSNPNLYWYRQAAGRGLQLLFYSVGIGQISSEVPQNLSASRPQDRQFILSSKKLLLSDSGFYLCAWSHEFGGTQYFGPGTRLLVL.

The genes are TRBV3-1 (or the pseudogene TRBV3-2) and TRBJ1-2, with unresolved D. V lost 0 bases and J 4 bases, leaving 9 bases between the germline ends. The CDR3 has 14 residues. CDR1 LGHDT and CDR2 YNNKEL come from the germline V gene (reference sequence). CDR3 residues: CASSQDRGSYGYTF. The CDR3 bases are TGTGCCAGCAGCCAAGATCGTGGCAGCTATGGCTACACCTTC.

This sequence joins TRBV6-5 and TRBJ1-1, with D unresolved. V lost 10 bases and J lost 0, with 9 bases in between. CDR1 is MNHEY and CDR2 is SVGAGI in the germline V gene. The CDR3 has 12 residues. The CDR3 reads CATSGVNTEAFF. CDR3 bases: TGTGCCACCAGCGGGGTGAACACTGAAGCTTTCTTT.

The J gene is TRBJ1-5, the V gene TRBV10-3, with TRBD1 matching 7 bases. Germline CDR1 and CDR2: ENHRY and SYGVKD. V gave up 5 bases and J gave up 1 base; unmatched junction bases: 8. This CDR3 region has 16 residues. The CDR3 DNA reads as TGTGCCATCAGTCCCACAGGGGAAGAAAGCAATCAGCCCCAGCATTTT. Protein: CAISPTGEESNQPQHF.

This rearrangement joins TRBV6-2 or TRBV6-3 to TRBJ1-3; the match to TRBD1 covers 8 bases. Trimming at V came to 6 bases and at J to 0 bases, leaving 10 bases not matched to a gene. The CDR3 spans 17 residues. The germline gives CDR1 MNHEY, CDR2 SVGEGT. The CDR3 coding sequence is TGTGCCAGCAGCACCGGGACAGGCACTCTCTCTGGAAACACCATATATTTT. Translating gives CASSTGTGTLSGNTIYF.

J is TRBJ2-5 and V is TRBV4-1, with 9 bases identical to TRBD2. The CDR3 length is 18 residues. Per the germline V gene, CDR1 is MGHRA and CDR2 is YSYEKL. V shed 0 bases and J 0 bases; nucleotides not matched to a gene: 8. CDR3: CASSQDLSAGGYQETQYF. CDR3 nucleotide sequence: TGCGCCAGCAGCCAAGATCTATCCGCGGGGGGGTACCAAGAGACCCAGTACTTC.

This clone was observed once. V usage is TRBV27 and J usage is TRBJ2-5, with a possible D match to TRBD1 (6 bases). In germline, CDR1 is MNHEY, CDR2 SMNVEV (reference sequence). This CDR3 is built from 13 residues. V gave up 6 bases and J gave up 9 bases, with 17 bases separating them. CDR3 sequence: CASRKPGQLAQYF. The CDR3 DNA is TGTGCCAGCAGGAAACCGGGACAACTGGCCCAGTACTTC.